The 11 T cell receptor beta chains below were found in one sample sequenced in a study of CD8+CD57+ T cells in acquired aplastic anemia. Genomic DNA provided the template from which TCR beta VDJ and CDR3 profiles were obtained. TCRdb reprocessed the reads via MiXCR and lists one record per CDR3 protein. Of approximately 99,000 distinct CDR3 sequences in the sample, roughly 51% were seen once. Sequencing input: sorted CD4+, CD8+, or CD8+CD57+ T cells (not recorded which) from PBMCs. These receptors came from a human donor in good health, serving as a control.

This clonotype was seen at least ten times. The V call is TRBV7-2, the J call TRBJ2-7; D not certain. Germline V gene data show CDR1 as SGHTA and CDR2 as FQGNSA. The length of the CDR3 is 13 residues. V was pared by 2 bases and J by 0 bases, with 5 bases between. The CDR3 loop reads CASSLRNSYEQYF. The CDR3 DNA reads TGTGCCAGCAGCTTAAGGAACTCCTACGAGCAGTACTTC.

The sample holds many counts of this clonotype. This chain's CDR3 is CASSTSGQGEETQYF. CDR3 sequence (DNA): TGTGCCAGTAGTACCTCGGGACAGGGTGAGGAGACCCAGTACTTC. The chain uses TRBV19 and TRBJ2-5, with 9 bases fitting TRBD1. Germline V gene sequence: CDR1 LNHDA, CDR2 SQIVND (reference sequence). The CDR3 spans 15 residues. V lost 4 bases to trimming and J lost 5 bases; unmatched junction nucleotides: 8. The complete variable domain, with remaining parts taken from reference TRBV19 and TRBJ2-5, reads DGGITQSPKYLFRKEGQNVTLSCEQNLNHDAMYWYRQDPGQGLRLIYYSQIVNDFQKGDIAEGYSVSREKKESFPLTVTSAQKNPTAFYLCASSTSGQGEETQYFGPGTRLLVL.

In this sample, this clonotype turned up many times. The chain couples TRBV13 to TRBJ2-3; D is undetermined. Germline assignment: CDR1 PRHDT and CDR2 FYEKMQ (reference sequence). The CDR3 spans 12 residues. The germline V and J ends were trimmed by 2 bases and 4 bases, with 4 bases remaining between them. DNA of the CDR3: TGTGCCAGCAGCTTATGGGCAGATACGCAGTATTTT. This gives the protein CASSLWADTQYF.

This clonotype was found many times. DNA for the CDR3: TGCAGTGCTAGGGGAGGCGGGACAGGGCCTTATCAGCCCCAGCATTTT. It specifies CSARGGGTGPYQPQHF. This chain links TRBV20-1 with TRBJ1-5, with TRBD1 matching 9 bases. CDR1 DFQATT and CDR2 SNEGSKA come from the germline V gene (reference sequence). The CDR3 runs to 16 residues. Unmatched junction bases numbered 11, after V lost 3 bases and J lost 5 bases.

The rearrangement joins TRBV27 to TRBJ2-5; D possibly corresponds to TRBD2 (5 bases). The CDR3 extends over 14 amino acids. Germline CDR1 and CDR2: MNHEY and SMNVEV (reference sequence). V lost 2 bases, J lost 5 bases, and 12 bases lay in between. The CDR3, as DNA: TGTGCCAGCAGTTTAATCTCGGGGAAGGAGACCCAGTACTTC. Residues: CASSLISGKETQYF.

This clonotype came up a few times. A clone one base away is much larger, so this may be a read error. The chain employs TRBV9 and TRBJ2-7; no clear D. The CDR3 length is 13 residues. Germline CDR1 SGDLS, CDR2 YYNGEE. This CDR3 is CGSSVTESYEQYF. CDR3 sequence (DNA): TGTGGCAGCAGCGTTACAGAGTCCTACGAGCAGTACTTC.

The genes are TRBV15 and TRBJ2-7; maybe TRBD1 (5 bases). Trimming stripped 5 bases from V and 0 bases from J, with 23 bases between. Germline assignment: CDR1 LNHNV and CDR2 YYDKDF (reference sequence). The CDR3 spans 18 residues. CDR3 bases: TGTGCCACCAGCCCCGTCGGACGCAGAGGACATAGCTCCTACGAGCAGTACTTC. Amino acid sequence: CATSPVGRRGHSSYEQYF.

CDR3 DNA sequence: TGTGCCAGCAGTGCAGCCGGGGGCGGGCGCGAGACCCAGTACTTC. Translating gives CASSAAGGGRETQYF. The gene calls are TRBV25-1 and TRBJ2-5; D possibly uses TRBD1 or TRBD2 (6 bases each). V gave up 4 bases and J gave up 5 bases, with 17 bases separating them. The germline V gene encodes CDR1 MGHDK and CDR2 SYGVNS. CDR3 length: 15 residues.

CDR3 coding DNA: TGTGCCAGCCGGAGCGGGAGTCTTTATTTT. Its translation is CASRSGSLYF. V is TRBV2 and J is TRBJ2-3, with TRBD2 matching 8 bases. The germline gives CDR1 SNHLY, CDR2 FYNNEI. The V gene end was trimmed by 8 bases and the J gene end by 15 bases; junction bases not matched to a gene: 7. This CDR3 spans 10 amino acids. The entire variable domain, with the rest obtained from reference TRBV2 and TRBJ2-3, is as follows: EPEVTQTPSHQVTQMGQEVILRCVPISNHLYFYWYRQILGQKVEFLVSFYNNEISEKSEIFDDQFSVERPDGSNFTLKIRSTKLEDSAMYFCASRSGSLYFGPGTRLTVL.

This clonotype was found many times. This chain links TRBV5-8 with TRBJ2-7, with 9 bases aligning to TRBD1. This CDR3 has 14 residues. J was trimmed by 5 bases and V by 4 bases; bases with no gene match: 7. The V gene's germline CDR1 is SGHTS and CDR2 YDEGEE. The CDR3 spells CASSPGTGSHEQYF. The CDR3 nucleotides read TGTGCCAGCAGCCCCGGGACAGGGTCTCACGAGCAGTACTTC.

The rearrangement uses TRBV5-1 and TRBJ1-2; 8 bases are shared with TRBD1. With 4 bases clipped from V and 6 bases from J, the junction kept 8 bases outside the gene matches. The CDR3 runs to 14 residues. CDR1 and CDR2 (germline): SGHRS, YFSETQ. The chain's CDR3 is CASSPTGDVDGYTF. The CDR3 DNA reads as TGCGCCAGCAGCCCGACAGGGGATGTTGATGGCTACACCTTC.